Listed here are 13 T cell receptor beta chains from one sample, sequenced in a study of identical twins. TCRdb called the 5' RACE reads again in MiXCR, with one record for every CDR3 protein. The sample carries more than 200,000 distinct CDR3 sequences, around an eighth recorded once. The sample taken for sequencing was memory (CD45RO+) T cells sorted from blood. Receptors were obtained from a woman aged 18 to 35 in good health.

This clonotype turned up a few times. V usage is TRBV7-9 and J usage is TRBJ2-7, with a possible D match to TRBD1 (5 bases). CDR1 is SEHNR and CDR2 is FQNEAQ in the germline V gene (reference sequence). The CDR3 extends over 15 amino acids. With 5 bases removed from V and 5 bases from J, the gap between germline ends came to 19 bases. As DNA, the CDR3 is TGTGCCAGCAGCCAGATCGGCAGGGTAGGCCACGAGCAGTACTTC. Protein: CASSQIGRVGHEQYF.

This clonotype was seen more than once but under ten times. The CDR3 DNA sequence: TGCGCCAGCAGCTTAGGGCCCCAGGATACGGCCGGGGAGCTGTTTTTT. This codes for CASSLGPQDTAGELFF. The chain joins TRBV5-1 to TRBJ2-2, with D unclear. The CDR3 contains 16 residues. Germline assignment: CDR1 SGHRS and CDR2 YFSETQ. V gave up 2 bases and J gave up 6 bases, with 17 bases separating them.

This clonotype showed up just a few times. The chain couples TRBV6-1 to TRBJ2-1, with a tentative D call TRBD1 (6 bases). V was clipped by 7 bases and J by 6 bases, with 16 bases between them. Per the germline V gene, CDR1 is MNHNS and CDR2 is SASEGT. CDR3 length: 14 amino acids. The chain's CDR3 is CASTTTTGINEQFF. The CDR3 DNA reads TGTGCCAGCACCACAACTACAGGGATCAATGAGCAGTTCTTC.

This clonotype was picked up a small number of times. The chain links TRBV27 to TRBJ1-5; tentative D call: TRBD1 (6 bases). Looked up from germline, CDR1 is MNHEY and CDR2 is SMNVEV (reference sequence). V was pared by 6 bases and J by 7 bases, with 19 bases between. This CDR3 spans 15 amino acids. The DNA for the CDR3 is TGTGCCAGCAGGGTCACAGGGCTGGGGCGCCAGCCCCAGCATTTT. This translates into CASRVTGLGRQPQHF.

Note on this clonotype: Mismatch with germline at one junction end may stem from a read error. V and J are TRBV5-1 and TRBJ2-7; D not resolved. CDR1 is SGHRS and CDR2 is YFSETQ in the germline V gene. CDR3 length: 14 amino acids. CDR3 residues: CASSLGLDVYEQHF. CDR3 bases: TGCGCCAGCAGCTTGGGGCTAGACGTCTACGAGCAGCACTTC.

The table lists this clonotype with a few counts. The V gene is TRBV5-1, the J gene TRBJ2-7, with D possibly matching TRBD1 (7 bases). Between the trimmed V and J ends, which lost 3 bases and 2 bases, there was a span of 18 bases. CDR3 length: 16 amino acids. Germline V CDR1 and CDR2: SGHRS, YFSETQ. CDR3 in amino acids: CASSSSPGDSTYEQYF. The CDR3 coding sequence is TGCGCCAGCAGCTCCTCTCCGGGGGACAGTACCTACGAGCAGTACTTC.

This clonotype was recorded a few times. The V and J genes are TRBV5-5 and TRBJ2-2; no clear D gene. The V end lost 2 bases, the J end lost 5 bases, and 10 bases lay between the germline ends. The CDR3 spans 14 residues. Germline V gene data show CDR1 as SGHKS and CDR2 as YYEKEE (reference sequence). The CDR3 DNA is TGTGCCAGCAGCTTCGGGTTTGAGACCGGGGAGCTGTTTTTT. Protein: CASSFGFETGELFF.

This clonotype was seen only a few times. The CDR3: CAITLDSLYGYTF. The DNA of the CDR3 is TGTGCCATCACCTTGGACAGTCTCTATGGCTACACCTTC. This rearrangement joins TRBV10-3 to TRBJ1-2, with D tentatively TRBD1 (6 bases). Trimming cost V 7 bases and J 4 bases, with 13 bases left between them. The CDR3 contains 13 residues. Germline CDR1 and CDR2: ENHRY and SYGVKD.

The chain joins TRBV7-9 to TRBJ2-1; tentatively, D is TRBD1 (6 bases). Germline V gene sequence: CDR1 SEHNR, CDR2 FQNEAQ (reference sequence). This CDR3 has 13 residues. V lost 2 bases to trimming and J lost 12 bases, with 14 bases between them. The CDR3 sequence: CASSLRQDPRQFF. Written as DNA, the CDR3 is TGTGCCAGCAGCTTAAGACAGGACCCGAGGCAGTTCTTC.

This chain links TRBV5-1 with TRBJ1-1; D perhaps matches TRBD1 (5 bases). Deletions cut 4 bases from V and 0 bases from J, with 16 bases between. This CDR3 spans 16 amino acids. Germline V gene data show CDR1 as SGHRS and CDR2 as YFSETQ. This CDR3 reads CASSMLGVSVNTEAFF. CDR3 sequence (DNA): TGCGCCAGCAGCATGCTAGGGGTCTCGGTGAACACTGAAGCTTTCTTT.

This clonotype was seen repeatedly, ten times or more. The V call is TRBV4-2, the J call TRBJ2-3; D not resolved. Trimming removed 1 base from V and 1 base from J, with 6 bases in between. Per the germline V gene, CDR1 is LGHNA and CDR2 is YNFKEQ. The CDR3 covers 14 residues. CDR3 sequence: CASSQGTRTDTQYF. As DNA, the CDR3 is TGTGCCAGCAGCCAAGGAACTCGCACAGATACGCAGTATTTT.

This chain connects TRBV4-2 to TRBJ2-2; 9 positions agree with TRBD2. The CDR3 runs to 19 residues. CDR1 and CDR2 from the germline V gene are LGHNA and YNFKEQ. V was pared by 3 bases and J by 0 bases, with 11 bases of the junction left unmatched. This chain's CDR3 is CASSQGSGGGASNTGELFF. The CDR3 nucleotides read TGTGCCAGCAGCCAGGGGTCCGGCGGGGGGGCGTCGAACACCGGGGAGCTGTTTTTT.

This clonotype has only a few counts. This chain joins TRBV7-2 and TRBJ2-7; no clear D. The CDR3 has 14 amino acids. The V gene lost 2 bases and the J gene lost 4 bases, with 12 bases spanning the gap. The germline V gene has CDR1 SGHTA and CDR2 FQGNSA. The DNA for the CDR3 is TGTGCCAGCAGCTTACGTGGGGTTCGGTACGAGCAGTACTTC. This sequence encodes CASSLRGVRYEQYF.